This TCR beta chain derives from a study of shared clonotypes between healthy human individuals. Points from the study as a whole: Richness estimates generally favored naive over memory subsets.

The CDR3 extends over 15 amino acids. The germline CDR1 and CDR2 sequences are SGHDT and YYEEEE. The V segment lost 0 bases and the J segment 9 bases; nucleotides outside the gene matches: 10. Each sample came from a Caucasian adult donor living in Nashville, Tennessee. Remarks on this clone: The antigen remains unidentified.

Execution of the assay was at deep level. Replicate sorted-subset PCRs were loaded with roughly 190 ng DNA, roughly 33,000 T cell genomes. TCRdb's table, derived via immunoSEQ multiplex PCR, lists solely in-frame clones and lacks some. The data show some 1.5 million clones, with approximately 96% seen just once and over 1% held by the top ten. This receptor was taken from a man aged 25-45 years in good health. The chain couples TRBV5-6 to TRBJ2-3, with 7 bases matching TRBD1. Sequenced sample: naive CD4+ T cells sorted from blood. As to subset: CD45RA+ positively selected. CDR3 protein: CASSLVRQGVGTQYF. The CDR3 coding sequence is TGTGCCAGCAGCTTGGTTCGCCAGGGGGTTGGGACGCAGTATTTT. Looking up the rest from reference TRBV5-6 and TRBJ2-3 gives the full variable domain: DAGVTQSPTHLIKTRGQQVTLRCSPKSGHDTVSWYQQALGQGPQFIFQYYEEEERQRGNFPDRFSGHQFPNYSSELNVNALLLGDSALYLCASSLVRQGVGTQYFGPGTRLTVL.